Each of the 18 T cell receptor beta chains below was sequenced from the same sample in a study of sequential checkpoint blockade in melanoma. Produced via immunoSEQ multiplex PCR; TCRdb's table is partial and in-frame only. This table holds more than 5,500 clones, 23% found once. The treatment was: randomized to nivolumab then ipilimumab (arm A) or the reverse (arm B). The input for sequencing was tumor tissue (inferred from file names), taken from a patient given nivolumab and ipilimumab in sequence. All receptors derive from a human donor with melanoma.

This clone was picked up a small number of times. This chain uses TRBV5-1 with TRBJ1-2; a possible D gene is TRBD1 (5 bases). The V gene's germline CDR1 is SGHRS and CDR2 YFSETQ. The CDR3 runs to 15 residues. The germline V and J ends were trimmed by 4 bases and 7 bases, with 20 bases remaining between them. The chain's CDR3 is CASSGYDRGIGGYTF. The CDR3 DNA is TGCGCCAGCAGCGGATACGACAGAGGGATTGGTGGCTACACCTTC.

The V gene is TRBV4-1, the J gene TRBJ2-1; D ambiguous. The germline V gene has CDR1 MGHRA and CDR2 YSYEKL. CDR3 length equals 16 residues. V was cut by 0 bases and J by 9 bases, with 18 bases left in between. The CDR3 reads CASSQDSPYRSREQFF. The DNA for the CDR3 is TGCGCCAGCAGCCAAGATTCGCCTTACCGAAGCCGTGAGCAGTTCTTC.

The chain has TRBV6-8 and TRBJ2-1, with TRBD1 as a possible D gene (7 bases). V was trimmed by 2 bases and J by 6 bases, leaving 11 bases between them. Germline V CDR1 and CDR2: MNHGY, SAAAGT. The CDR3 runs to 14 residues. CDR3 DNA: TGTGCCAGCAGTTACGGCCAGGGGGGCAATGAGCAGTTCTTC. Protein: CASSYGQGGNEQFF.

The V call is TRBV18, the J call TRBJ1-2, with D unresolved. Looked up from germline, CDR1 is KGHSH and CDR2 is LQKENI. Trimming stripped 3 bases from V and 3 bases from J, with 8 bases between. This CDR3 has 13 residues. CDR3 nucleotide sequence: TGTGCCAGCTCACCCCGGGAGGACTATGGCTACACCTTC. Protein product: CASSPREDYGYTF.

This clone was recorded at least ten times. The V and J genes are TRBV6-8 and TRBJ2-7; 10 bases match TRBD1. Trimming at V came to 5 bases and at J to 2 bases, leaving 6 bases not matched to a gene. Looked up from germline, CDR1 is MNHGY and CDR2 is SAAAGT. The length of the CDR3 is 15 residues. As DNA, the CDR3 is TGTGCCAGCAGTCCGGGACAGGGGTCGGCCTACGAGCAGTACGTC. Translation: CASSPGQGSAYEQYV.

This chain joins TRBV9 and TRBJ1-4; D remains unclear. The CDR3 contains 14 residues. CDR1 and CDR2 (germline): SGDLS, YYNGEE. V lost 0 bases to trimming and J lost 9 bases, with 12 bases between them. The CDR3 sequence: CASSVDGASQKLFF. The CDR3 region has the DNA TGTGCCAGCAGCGTAGATGGAGCCTCCCAAAAACTGTTTTTT.

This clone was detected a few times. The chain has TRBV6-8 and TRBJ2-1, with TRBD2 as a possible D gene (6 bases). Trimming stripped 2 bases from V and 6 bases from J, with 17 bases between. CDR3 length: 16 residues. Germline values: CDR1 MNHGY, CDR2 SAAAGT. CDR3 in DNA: TGTGCCAGCAGTTACCGGCGAGTCTCGGGGGTCAATGAGCAGTTCTTC. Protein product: CASSYRRVSGVNEQFF.

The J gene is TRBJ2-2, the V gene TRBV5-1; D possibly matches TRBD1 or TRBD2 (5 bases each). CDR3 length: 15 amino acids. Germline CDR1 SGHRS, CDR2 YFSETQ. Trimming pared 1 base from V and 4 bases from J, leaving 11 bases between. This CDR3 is CASSLRGASTGELFF. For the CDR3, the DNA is TGCGCCAGCAGCTTGAGGGGAGCCAGCACCGGGGAGCTGTTTTTT.

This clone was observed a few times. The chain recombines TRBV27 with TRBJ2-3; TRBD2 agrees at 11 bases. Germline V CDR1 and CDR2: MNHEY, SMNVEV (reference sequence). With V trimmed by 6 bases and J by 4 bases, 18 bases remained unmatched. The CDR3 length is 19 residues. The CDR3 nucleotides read TGTGCCAGCAGGGAAATAGCGGGAGGGCCATCCAAAGTTGCAGATACGCAGTATTTT. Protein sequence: CASREIAGGPSKVADTQYF.

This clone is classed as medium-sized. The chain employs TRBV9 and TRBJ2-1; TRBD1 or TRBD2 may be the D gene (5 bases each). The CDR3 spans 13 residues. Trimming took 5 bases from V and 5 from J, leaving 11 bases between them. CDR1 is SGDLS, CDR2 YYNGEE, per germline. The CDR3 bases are TGTGCCAGCAGTAAGAGGGACGACAATGAGCAGTTCTTC. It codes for CASSKRDDNEQFF.

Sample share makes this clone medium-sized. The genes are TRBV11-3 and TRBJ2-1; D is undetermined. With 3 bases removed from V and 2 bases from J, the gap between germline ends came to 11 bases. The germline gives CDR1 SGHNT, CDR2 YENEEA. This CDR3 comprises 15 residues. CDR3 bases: TGTGCCAGCAGCTTGAAGTCCCAAACCTACAATGAGCAGTTCTTC. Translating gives CASSLKSQTYNEQFF.

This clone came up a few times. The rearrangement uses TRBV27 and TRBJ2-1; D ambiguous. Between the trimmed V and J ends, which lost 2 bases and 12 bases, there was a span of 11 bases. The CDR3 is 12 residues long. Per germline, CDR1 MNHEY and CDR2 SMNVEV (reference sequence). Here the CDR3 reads CASSLMGQPQFF. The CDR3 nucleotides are TGTGCCAGCAGTTTAATGGGTCAGCCGCAGTTCTTC.

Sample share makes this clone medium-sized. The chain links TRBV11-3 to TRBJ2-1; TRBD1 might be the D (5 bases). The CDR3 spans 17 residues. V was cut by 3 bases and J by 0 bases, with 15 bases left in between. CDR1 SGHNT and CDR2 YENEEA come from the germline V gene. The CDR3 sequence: CASSLEPQVSSYNEQFF. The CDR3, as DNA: TGTGCCAGCAGCTTGGAGCCACAGGTGAGCTCCTACAATGAGCAGTTCTTC. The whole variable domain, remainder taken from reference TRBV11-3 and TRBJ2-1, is EAGVVQSPRYKIIEKKQPVAFWCNPISGHNTLYWYLQNLGQGPELLIRYENEEAVDDSQLPKDRFSAERLKGVDSTLKIQPAELGDSAVYLCASSLEPQVSSYNEQFFGPGTRLTVL.

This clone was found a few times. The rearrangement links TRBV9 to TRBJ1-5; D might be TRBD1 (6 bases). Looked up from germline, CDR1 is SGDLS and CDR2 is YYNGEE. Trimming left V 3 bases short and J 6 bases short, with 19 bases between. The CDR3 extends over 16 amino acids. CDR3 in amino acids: CASSGHRDILSQPQHF. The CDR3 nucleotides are TGTGCCAGCAGCGGACACCGGGACATACTCAGTCAGCCCCAGCATTTT.

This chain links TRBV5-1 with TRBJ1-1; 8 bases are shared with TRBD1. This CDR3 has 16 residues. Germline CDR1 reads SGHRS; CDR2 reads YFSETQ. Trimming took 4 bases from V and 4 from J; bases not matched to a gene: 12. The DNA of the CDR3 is TGCGCCAGCAGCCTACCTAAAGGACAGGGAAGCACTGAAGCTTTCTTT. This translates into CASSLPKGQGSTEAFF.

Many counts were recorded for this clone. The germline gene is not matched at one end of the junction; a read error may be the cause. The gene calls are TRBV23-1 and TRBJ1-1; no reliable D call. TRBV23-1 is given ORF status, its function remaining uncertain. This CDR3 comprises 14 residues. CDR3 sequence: CASSPSLLKTEAFF. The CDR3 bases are TGCGCCAGCAGCCCCTCGCTCCTGAAAACTGAAGCTTTCTTT.

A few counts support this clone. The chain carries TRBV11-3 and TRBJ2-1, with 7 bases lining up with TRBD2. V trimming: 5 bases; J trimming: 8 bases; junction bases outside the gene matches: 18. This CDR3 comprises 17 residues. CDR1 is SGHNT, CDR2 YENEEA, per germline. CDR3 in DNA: TGTGCCAGCAGCCAAATGGGGCCGGGGAGGGGCGCGGATGAGCAGTTCTTC. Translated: CASSQMGPGRGADEQFF.

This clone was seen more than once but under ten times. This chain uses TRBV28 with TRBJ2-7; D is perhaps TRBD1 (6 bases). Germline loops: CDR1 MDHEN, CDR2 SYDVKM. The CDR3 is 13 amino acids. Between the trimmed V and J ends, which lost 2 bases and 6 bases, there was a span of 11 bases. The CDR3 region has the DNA TGTGCCAGCAGTTTAACGACAGGTCCCGAGCAGTACGTC. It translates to CASSLTTGPEQYV.